One and the same sample provided the 11 T cell receptor beta chains below, sequenced in a study of CD8+CD57+ T cells in acquired aplastic anemia. TCR beta VDJ combinations and CDR3 sequences were profiled from genomic DNA. A single record per CDR3 protein comes from TCRdb applying MiXCR to the reads. The repertoire holds 160,000 or so distinct CDR3 sequences, with roughly two thirds as singletons. For sequencing, patients were chosen who had shown expansion of CD8+CD57+ cells by flow cytometry. Specimen: sorted CD4+, CD8+, or CD8+CD57+ T cells (not recorded which) from PBMCs. These receptors all come from a human donor with aplastic anemia.

V usage is TRBV29-1 and J usage is TRBJ2-5, with 9 bases fitting TRBD1. This CDR3 has 15 residues. Germline lookup yields CDR1 SQVTM and CDR2 ANQGSEA. Trimming removed 6 bases from V and 4 bases from J; junction bases left unmatched: 12. CDR3 in amino acids: CSVTPGTGIGETQYF. The CDR3 nucleotides read TGCAGCGTCACCCCCGGGACAGGGATTGGAGAGACCCAGTACTTC.

This clonotype has just one count. This sequence joins TRBV2 and TRBJ2-7; D is unclear. V was cut by 8 bases and J by 7 bases, with 15 bases left in between. The germline V gene has CDR1 SNHLY and CDR2 FYNNEI. The CDR3 spans 12 residues. Here the CDR3 DNA reads TGTGCCAGCCTTGGACCAGCGATTGAGCAGTACTTC. Its protein is CASLGPAIEQYF.

The rearrangement joins TRBV7-2 to TRBJ2-5; 8 nucleotides match TRBD2. After removal of 10 bases from V and 10 bases from J, the junction contained 11 bases not matched to a gene. This CDR3 comprises 12 residues. Looked up from germline, CDR1 is SGHTA and CDR2 is FQGNSA. This CDR3 is CATSASGRGQYF. CDR3 DNA: TGTGCCACCAGTGCCAGCGGGAGAGGCCAGTACTTC.

The V and J genes are TRBV10-3 and TRBJ2-1; D perhaps matches TRBD1 (5 bases). V was shortened by 6 bases and J by 4 bases, with 10 bases between the two germline ends. The CDR3 runs 13 residues. CDR1 ENHRY and CDR2 SYGVKD come from the germline V gene. CDR3 DNA: TGTGCCATCAGCCAAGACAGATACAATGAGCAGTTCTTC. It translates to CAISQDRYNEQFF.

This clonotype was seen a single time. V usage is TRBV20-1 and J usage is TRBJ2-3; 7 bases fit TRBD2. Germline V CDR1 and CDR2: DFQATT, SNEGSKA (reference sequence). This CDR3 is 15 amino acids long. The V segment lost 4 bases and the J segment 5 bases; nucleotides outside the gene matches: 12. The chain's CDR3 is CSATGGGGGGDTQYF. The DNA of the CDR3 is TGCAGTGCTACCGGAGGCGGGGGAGGTGGAGATACGCAGTATTTT.

This chain connects TRBV5-4 to TRBJ2-1, with 7 bases identical to TRBD1. Germline values: CDR1 SGHNT, CDR2 YYREEE (reference sequence). Trimming took 0 bases from V and 7 from J; bases not matched to a gene: 4. The CDR3 consists of 14 residues. CDR3 DNA: TGTGCCAGCAGCTTGGGACAGGGATGGAATGAGCAGTTCTTC. Translated: CASSLGQGWNEQFF.

The genes are TRBV6-4 and TRBJ1-1; D is unclear. Trimming pared 3 bases from V and 4 bases from J, leaving 12 bases between. In germline, CDR1 is MRHNA, CDR2 SNTAGT. This CDR3 has 14 amino acids. CDR3 sequence: CASSETSGSTEAFF. The CDR3 region has the DNA TGTGCCAGCAGTGAAACTAGCGGGAGCACTGAAGCTTTCTTT.

This clonotype came up once. V gene TRBV6-6 combines with J gene TRBJ1-1; the match to TRBD1 covers 8 bases. Germline V lookup: CDR1 MNHNY, CDR2 SVGAGI (reference sequence). J was trimmed by 0 bases and V by 2 bases; bases with no gene match: 2. The CDR3 is 15 amino acids. The CDR3 loop is CASSYRQGMNTEAFF. The CDR3 DNA follows: TGTGCCAGCAGTTACCGACAGGGGATGAACACTGAAGCTTTCTTT.

Points on this clonotype: The junction shows a germline mismatch at one end, possibly a read error. The gene calls are TRBV5-6 and TRBJ2-3, with 7 positions matching TRBD1. The CDR3 is 16 residues long. The germline gives CDR1 SGHDT, CDR2 YYEEEE. CDR3 sequence (DNA): TGCGCCAGCAGCCCGGGGACAGCCATATCTGTAGATACGCAGTATTTT. Amino acids: CASSPGTAISVDTQYF. The full variable domain, completed using reference TRBV5-6 and TRBJ2-3, is DAGVTQSPTHLIKTRGQQVTLRCSPKSGHDTVSWYQQALGQGPQFIFQYYEEEERQRGNFPDRFSGHQFPNYSSELNVNALLLGDSALYLCASSPGTAISVDTQYFGPGTRLTVL.

The V and J genes are TRBV12-3 or TRBV12-4 and TRBJ2-2; TRBD1 is a possible D gene (5 bases). Trimming left V 5 bases short and J 5 bases short, with 12 bases between. The length of the CDR3 is 14 residues. CDR3 coding DNA: TGTGCCAGCAGTCCTAGTACAGGAACCGGGGAGCTGTTTTTT. This gives the protein CASSPSTGTGELFF.

The V and J genes are TRBV7-2 and TRBJ1-6; possible D gene TRBD1, 6 bases. The CDR3 has 13 residues. CDR1 and CDR2 from the germline V gene are SGHTA and FQGNSA. The ends were cut back, 5 bases at V and 8 bases at J, with 10 bases in the middle. CDR3 residues: CASSAHRDSPLHF. CDR3 sequence (DNA): TGTGCCAGCAGCGCCCACAGGGATTCACCCCTCCACTTT.